This TCR beta chain stems from a study of Graves' ophthalmopathy and Graves' hyperthyroidism. Findings and limits, study-wide: Most thyroid clonotypes expanded beyond 0.001 frequency were also found in blood.

Comment on this clonotype: Its antigen remains unidentified.

The authors amplified TCR beta CDR3 regions from RNA transcripts. Second-round multiplex PCR followed a first-round RT-PCR using HTBI primers. TCRdb re-called the multiplex PCR reads through MiXCR, storing one row per CDR3 protein. This table has approximately 480,000 distinct CDR3 sequences, 14% appearing once. CDR3 length: 16 residues. With 0 bases removed from V and 7 bases from J, the gap between germline ends came to 22 bases. Germline V gene lookup returns CDR1 GTSNPN and CDR2 SVGIG (reference sequence). This receptor was obtained from a young woman with Graves' ophthalmopathy. The chain recombines TRBV30 with TRBJ2-7, with TRBD1 as a possible D gene (6 bases). Sequencing was performed on blood. The CDR3 sequence: CAWSVLLLEQGREQYF. The DNA for the CDR3 is TGTGCCTGGAGTGTATTACTCCTAGAACAGGGAAGGGAGCAGTACTTC.